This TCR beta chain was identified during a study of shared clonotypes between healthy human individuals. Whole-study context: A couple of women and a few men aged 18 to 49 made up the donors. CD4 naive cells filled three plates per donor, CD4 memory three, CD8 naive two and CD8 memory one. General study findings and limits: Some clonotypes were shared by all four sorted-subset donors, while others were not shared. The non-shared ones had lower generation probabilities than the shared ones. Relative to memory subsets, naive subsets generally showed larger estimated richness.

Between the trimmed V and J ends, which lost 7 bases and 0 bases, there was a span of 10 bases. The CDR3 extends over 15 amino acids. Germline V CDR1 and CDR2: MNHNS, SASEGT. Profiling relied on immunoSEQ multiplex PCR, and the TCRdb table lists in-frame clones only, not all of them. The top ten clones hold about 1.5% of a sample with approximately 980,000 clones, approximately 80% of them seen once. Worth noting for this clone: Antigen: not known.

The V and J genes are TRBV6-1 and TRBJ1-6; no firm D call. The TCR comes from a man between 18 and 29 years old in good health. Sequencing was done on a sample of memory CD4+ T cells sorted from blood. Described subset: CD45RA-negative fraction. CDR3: CASKDGSSYNSPLHF. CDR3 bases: TGTGCCAGCAAGGACGGGAGCTCCTATAATTCACCCCTCCACTTT.